The 18 T cell receptor beta chains below were found in one sample sequenced in a study of blood T cell repertoires in COVID-19. TCRdb's copy holds only in-frame clones and misses some; the assay was immunoSEQ multiplex PCR. The data contain 150,000 or so clones, 80% to 85% of them singletons. The sequencing input was peripheral blood. Receptors originate from a woman in her sixties with acute or convalescent COVID-19.

The chain joins TRBV6-5 to TRBJ2-7; 10 nucleotides align to TRBD2. The CDR3 consists of 14 residues. The germline V gene has CDR1 MNHEY and CDR2 SVGAGI. V was pared by 7 bases and J by 4 bases, with 7 bases of the junction left unmatched. CDR3 in DNA: TGTGCCAGCACCTTAACTAGCGGGAAGTACGAGCAGTACTTC. Translating it yields CASTLTSGKYEQYF.

V gene TRBV2 combines with J gene TRBJ2-7; 14 nucleotides agree with TRBD2. Germline V lookup: CDR1 SNHLY, CDR2 FYNNEI. Unmatched junction bases numbered 3, after V lost 6 bases and J lost 2 bases. This CDR3 has 15 residues. This CDR3 is CASRGLAGEAYEQYF. The CDR3 DNA is TGTGCCAGCAGGGGACTAGCGGGAGAGGCCTACGAGCAGTACTTC.

The chain has TRBV4-1 and TRBJ1-2; D is uncertain. The CDR3 runs 14 residues. The germline V gene has CDR1 MGHRA and CDR2 YSYEKL. V was clipped by 1 base and J by 4 bases, with 10 bases between them. CDR3 region: CASSQAPTSYGYTF. The CDR3 DNA follows: TGCGCCAGCAGCCAAGCTCCGACATCCTATGGCTACACCTTC.

The chain is built from TRBV2 and TRBJ2-2; TRBD2 matches at 15 bases. Germline-derived CDR1 and CDR2 are SNHLY and FYNNEI. The V gene end was trimmed by 7 bases and the J gene end by 4 bases; junction bases not matched to a gene: 10. This CDR3 contains 18 residues. In DNA, the CDR3 is TGTGCCAGCAAACTTCCGGGACTAGCGGGAGGAGGCACCGGGGAGCTGTTTTTT. Protein product: CASKLPGLAGGGTGELFF.

The chain employs TRBV5-1 and TRBJ2-7, with D unresolved. V was cut by 1 base and J by 0 bases, with 8 bases left in between. This CDR3 comprises 14 residues. Germline loops: CDR1 SGHRS, CDR2 YFSETQ. CDR3 protein: CASSLTEPSYEQYF. CDR3 bases: TGCGCCAGCAGCTTGACAGAGCCCTCCTACGAGCAGTACTTC.

CDR3 amino acids: CASSGTVTEAFF. Here the CDR3 DNA reads TGTGCCAGCAGTGGGACAGTTACTGAAGCTTTCTTT. The rearrangement uses TRBV6-6 and TRBJ1-1; 7 bases map to TRBD1. This CDR3 has 12 residues. V was clipped by 5 bases and J by 5 bases; unmatched bases: 2. In germline, CDR1 is MNHNY, CDR2 SVGAGI (reference sequence).

CDR3 coding DNA: TGTGCCAGTAGTATGAGCGTCTATAGCGGTTCACCCCTCCACTTT. Amino acid sequence: CASSMSVYSGSPLHF. The chain links TRBV19 to TRBJ1-6; D ambiguous. Germline loops: CDR1 LNHDA, CDR2 SQIVND (reference sequence). Between the trimmed V and J ends, which lost 3 bases and 9 bases, there was a span of 15 bases. This CDR3 region has 15 residues.

The chain has TRBV3-1 (or the pseudogene TRBV3-2) and TRBJ2-3; 8 nucleotides line up with TRBD2. Germline loops: CDR1 LGHDT, CDR2 YNNKEL (reference sequence). Unmatched junction bases numbered 2, after V lost 4 bases and J lost 2 bases. This CDR3 comprises 14 residues. The chain's CDR3 is CASSLAGPTDTQYF. DNA of the CDR3: TGTGCCAGCAGCCTAGCGGGACCCACAGATACGCAGTATTTT.

The chain uses TRBV19 and TRBJ1-2; weak D call: TRBD1 (5 bases). The V and J ends lost 6 bases and 5 bases respectively, with 19 bases between them. The CDR3 spans 15 residues. Germline V gene lookup returns CDR1 LNHDA and CDR2 SQIVND (reference sequence). The CDR3 is CASRPLSQGSYGYTF. The CDR3 DNA sequence: TGTGCCAGTAGACCCCTAAGTCAGGGATCGTATGGCTACACCTTC.

The rearrangement links TRBV3-1 (or the pseudogene TRBV3-2) to TRBJ2-2; the D gene is possibly TRBD2 (5 bases). Germline CDR1 and CDR2: LGHDT and YNNKEL (reference sequence). V was shortened by 5 bases and J by 6 bases, with 16 bases between the two germline ends. The CDR3 loop spans 15 amino acids. As DNA, the CDR3 is TGTGCCAGCAGCGCCGGCGGGCTAGCCCCCGGGGAGCTGTTTTTT. Its protein product is CASSAGGLAPGELFF.

J is TRBJ1-1 and V is TRBV2, with TRBD1 matching over 8 bases. The V and J ends lost 7 bases and 1 base, in that order; junction bases with no gene match: 2. CDR3 length: 13 residues. Germline V gene data show CDR1 as SNHLY and CDR2 as FYNNEI. CDR3 amino acids: CASTQGANTEAFF. The CDR3 region has the DNA TGTGCCAGCACCCAGGGGGCGAACACTGAAGCTTTCTTT. The entire variable domain, with the rest obtained from reference TRBV2 and TRBJ1-1, is as follows: EPEVTQTPSHQVTQMGQEVILRCVPISNHLYFYWYRQILGQKVEFLVSFYNNEISEKSEIFDDQFSVERPDGSNFTLKIRSTKLEDSAMYFCASTQGANTEAFFGQGTRLTVV.

The chain links TRBV15 to TRBJ2-1, with D tentatively TRBD1 (5 bases). CDR1 and CDR2 (germline): LNHNV, YYDKDF (reference sequence). CDR3 size: 14 residues. The V end was cut by 3 bases, the J end by 7 bases, with 13 bases between. DNA for the CDR3: TGTGCCACCAGCAGGGCGGCAGGGCAAAATGAGCAGTTCTTC. It yields the protein CATSRAAGQNEQFF.

The V and J genes are TRBV19 and TRBJ1-2; TRBD1 aligns across 7 bases. The CDR3 extends over 16 amino acids. The germline V gene has CDR1 LNHDA and CDR2 SQIVND (reference sequence). V was pared by 3 bases and J by 8 bases, with 15 bases of the junction left unmatched. CDR3 amino acids: CASSIPGTESWSGYTF. For the CDR3, the DNA is TGTGCCAGTAGTATCCCCGGGACAGAATCATGGTCCGGCTACACCTTC.

This chain links TRBV7-8 with TRBJ1-5; 7 nucleotides line up with TRBD1. The CDR3 length is 15 residues. Germline V CDR1 and CDR2: SGHVS, FQNEAQ. The V and J ends lost 5 bases and 1 base, in that order; junction bases with no gene match: 5. Here the CDR3 reads CASSATGMSNQPQHF. DNA for the CDR3: TGTGCCAGCAGCGCGACAGGGATGAGCAATCAGCCCCAGCATTTT.

The V call is TRBV28, the J call TRBJ1-1; D might be TRBD1 (6 bases). Trimming took off 6 bases at V and 5 bases at J, with 19 bases between the two ends. Germline values: CDR1 MDHEN, CDR2 SYDVKM. The CDR3 covers 15 residues. This CDR3 reads CASSEDRLRFTEAFF. CDR3 DNA: TGTGCCAGCAGCGAGGACAGATTAAGGTTTACTGAAGCTTTCTTT.

The V and J genes are TRBV9 and TRBJ2-2; no clear D. Germline V gene data show CDR1 as SGDLS and CDR2 as YYNGEE. The V and J ends lost 4 bases and 4 bases respectively, with 17 bases between them. The CDR3 sequence is 16 residues long. The chain's CDR3 is CASSPGSGSVTGELFF. CDR3 sequence (DNA): TGTGCCAGCAGCCCCGGGTCGGGTTCGGTCACCGGGGAGCTGTTTTTT.

The rearrangement links TRBV19 to TRBJ2-1; TRBD1 agrees at 8 bases. The CDR3 is 16 residues long. V lost 3 bases and J lost 1; bases outside the gene matches: 5. Germline loops: CDR1 LNHDA, CDR2 SQIVND (reference sequence). Written as DNA, the CDR3 is TGTGCCAGTAGTATGGACAGGGTCCTATCCTACAATGAGCAGTTCTTC. It codes for CASSMDRVLSYNEQFF.

The rearrangement joins TRBV5-1 to TRBJ1-1; D unclear. The V and J ends lost 6 bases and 4 bases respectively, with 16 bases between them. Germline assignment: CDR1 SGHRS and CDR2 YFSETQ. The CDR3 runs 14 residues. CDR3 coding DNA: TGCGCCAGCACCCCTATGGGCGCCCGCACTGAAGCTTTCTTT. This translates into CASTPMGARTEAFF.